This passage covers 13 T cell receptor beta chains from one sample sequenced in a study of cytomegalovirus exposure and HLA in healthy donors. Vbeta (60) and Jbeta (13) primers were used in the PCR. The protocol was immunoSEQ multiplex PCR, while the TCRdb copy is restricted to in-frame clones and leaves out a portion. The sample lists about 160,000 clones, about 80% seen once, with approximately 1.5% in the top ten. The sample consisted of PBMCs. The receptors come from a girl aged 5-17 years in good health and CMV-seropositive.

V is TRBV27 and J is TRBJ2-7; no clear D. CDR3 length: 13 residues. The V gene's germline CDR1 is MNHEY and CDR2 SMNVEV (reference sequence). V was cut by 3 bases and J by 0 bases, with 6 bases left in between. This CDR3 is CASSFTISYEQYF. The DNA of the CDR3 is TGTGCCAGCAGTTTCACTATCTCCTACGAGCAGTACTTC.

The rearrangement links TRBV7-9 to TRBJ2-2, with 12 bases identical to TRBD2. This CDR3 comprises 17 residues. The junction had 10 bases not matched to a gene; V was cut back by 5 bases and J by 6 bases. The V gene's germline CDR1 is SEHNR and CDR2 FQNEAQ (reference sequence). The CDR3 nucleotides read TGTGCCAGCAGCCTACCCCCACTAGCGGGGGGCCCCGGGGAGCTGTTTTTT. This encodes CASSLPPLAGGPGELFF.

This clone occurred once. This chain uses TRBV28 with TRBJ1-1, with D tentatively TRBD1 (6 bases). V was pared by 6 bases and J by 4 bases, with 15 bases between. The CDR3 is made up of 14 amino acids. Looked up from germline, CDR1 is MDHEN and CDR2 is SYDVKM. CDR3 DNA sequence: TGTGCCAGCAGCCGCTTTACAGGGAGCACTGAAGCTTTCTTT. It is translated as CASSRFTGSTEAFF.

The chain uses TRBV29-1 and TRBJ1-4; no definite D call. The CDR3 extends over 12 amino acids. In germline, CDR1 is SQVTM, CDR2 ANQGSEA. V lost 4 bases, J lost 6 bases, and 9 bases lay in between. CDR3 amino acids: CSVVQEDEKLFF. The CDR3 DNA sequence: TGCAGCGTTGTCCAGGAGGATGAAAAACTGTTTTTT.

This sequence joins TRBV29-1 and TRBJ1-2, with 8 bases lining up with TRBD1. With 6 bases clipped from V and 4 bases from J, the junction kept 4 bases outside the gene matches. This CDR3 has 12 amino acids. CDR1 and CDR2 from the germline V gene are SQVTM and ANQGSEA. The CDR3 nucleotides are TGCAGCGTAGAACAGGGGGTCTATGGCTACACCTTC. This codes for CSVEQGVYGYTF.

The rearrangement links TRBV5-1 to TRBJ2-7; D is possibly TRBD2 (5 bases). Trimming stripped 2 bases from V and 3 bases from J, with 9 bases between. This CDR3 has 13 amino acids. Per germline, CDR1 SGHRS and CDR2 YFSETQ. CDR3 region: CASSFPGSYEQYF. The CDR3 DNA reads as TGCGCCAGCAGCTTTCCGGGAAGCTACGAGCAGTACTTC.

J is TRBJ1-2 and V is TRBV19, with 7 bases fitting TRBD1. There are 23 residues in the CDR3. Trimming removed 4 bases from V and 3 bases from J; junction bases left unmatched: 32. The V gene's germline CDR1 is LNHDA and CDR2 SQIVND (reference sequence). This CDR3 is CASSTNRARQGSAILGWYYGYTF. Written as DNA, the CDR3 is TGTGCCAGTAGTACCAACAGGGCCCGACAGGGCTCCGCAATCCTTGGCTGGTACTATGGCTACACCTTC. Based on the CDR3 plus reference TRBV19 and TRBJ1-2, the full variable domain is DGGITQSPKYLFRKEGQNVTLSCEQNLNHDAMYWYRQDPGQGLRLIYYSQIVNDFQKGDIAEGYSVSREKKESFPLTVTSAQKNPTAFYLCASSTNRARQGSAILGWYYGYTFGSGTRLTVV.

This chain uses TRBV14 with TRBJ2-5, with 11 nucleotides matching TRBD2. The CDR3 consists of 15 residues. V trimming: 4 bases; J trimming: 5 bases; junction bases outside the gene matches: 6. Per the germline V gene, CDR1 is SGHDN and CDR2 is FVKESK. The CDR3 loop is CASSRPSGGFETQYF. CDR3 DNA sequence: TGTGCCAGCAGCCGACCTAGCGGGGGGTTTGAGACCCAGTACTTC.

This clone was seen only once. This chain's CDR3 is CASTKLAGVPNEQFF. CDR3 DNA: TGTGCCAGCACTAAACTAGCGGGAGTCCCCAATGAGCAGTTCTTC. The chain joins TRBV6-5 to TRBJ2-1, with TRBD2 identical over 11 bases. Germline trimming cut 7 bases from V and 6 bases from J; bases unmatched to any gene: 8. This CDR3 has 15 amino acids. The germline gives CDR1 MNHEY, CDR2 SVGAGI.

The V gene is TRBV7-8, the J gene TRBJ1-3; D perhaps matches TRBD1 (5 bases). Germline V CDR1 and CDR2: SGHVS, FQNEAQ. Trimming shortened V by 4 bases and J by 4 bases, and 8 bases separated the two germline ends. There are 13 residues in the CDR3. The CDR3 region is CASSSHRGNTIYF. CDR3 DNA: TGTGCCAGCAGCTCCCACAGGGGAAACACCATATATTTT.

This clone has just a few counts. The V and J genes are TRBV7-9 and TRBJ1-2; 9 positions match TRBD1. The germline gives CDR1 SEHNR, CDR2 FQNEAQ (reference sequence). V gave up 5 bases and J gave up 3 bases; unmatched junction bases: 4. This CDR3 has 14 amino acids. The CDR3 region has the DNA TGTGCCAGCAGCGACCGGGACAGGGACTATGGCTACACCTTC. It yields the protein CASSDRDRDYGYTF.

The J gene is TRBJ2-1, the V gene TRBV10-1, with 7 nucleotides matching TRBD1. The CDR3 covers 13 residues. CDR1 is WNHNN and CDR2 is SYGVQD in the germline V gene (reference sequence). V was pared by 3 bases and J by 9 bases, with 5 bases of the junction left unmatched. The CDR3 region is CASSEQGLSEQFF. The CDR3 nucleotides are TGCGCCAGCAGTGAACAGGGGCTTAGTGAGCAGTTCTTC.

Only a few counts were recorded for this clone. The chain combines TRBV5-4 with TRBJ1-2; D unresolved. V lost 1 base and J lost 5, with 12 bases in between. Germline-derived CDR1 and CDR2 are SGHNT and YYREEE (reference sequence). The CDR3 has 14 residues. The CDR3 coding sequence is TGTGCCAGCAGCTTGCGGAGGACGGAGTATGGCTACACCTTC. It is translated as CASSLRRTEYGYTF.